Presented here are 16 T cell receptor beta chains from one specimen sequenced in a study of blood T cells in healthy people across ages. The use of a sample-barcoded 5' primer and a J-beta primer mix characterized a second PCR of roughly 6 to 12 cycles. TCRdb recomputed calls from the 5' RACE reads with MiXCR, one row per CDR3 protein. The table has about 1.6 million distinct CDR3 sequences, 34% seen once. Sequencing used blood. The receptor set was obtained from a woman younger than 45 in good health.

The chain recombines TRBV10-3 with TRBJ1-5; 8 bases line up with TRBD1. Trimming removed 10 bases from V and 4 bases from J; junction bases left unmatched: 9. The germline gives CDR1 ENHRY, CDR2 SYGVKD. The CDR3 totals 14 residues. CDR3 loop: CATTWGQDNQPQHF. The CDR3 nucleotides read TGTGCCACCACTTGGGGACAGGATAATCAGCCCCAGCATTTT.

V gene TRBV12-5 combines with J gene TRBJ1-1, with TRBD1 identical over 7 bases. This CDR3 has 17 residues. V trimming: 2 bases; J trimming: 4 bases; junction bases outside the gene matches: 13. Looked up from germline, CDR1 is LGHNT and CDR2 is FRNRAP. CDR3 sequence: CASGLPGGRGRSTEAFF. The CDR3 DNA follows: TGTGCTAGTGGTTTGCCTGGAGGTAGGGGGCGATCCACTGAAGCTTTCTTT.

This clonotype was picked up a small number of times. The chain couples TRBV6-2 or TRBV6-3 to TRBJ1-1; 9 bases fit TRBD1. CDR3 length: 16 residues. The germline gives CDR1 MNHEY, CDR2 SVGEGT. V was pared by 2 bases and J by 4 bases, with 8 bases of the junction left unmatched. CDR3 amino acids: CASSYATGQGGTEAFF. CDR3 coding DNA: TGTGCCAGCAGTTACGCAACGGGACAGGGTGGCACTGAAGCTTTCTTT.

V usage is TRBV28 and J usage is TRBJ2-5; D is unresolved. Germline V gene data show CDR1 as MDHEN and CDR2 as SYDVKM. V was clipped by 2 bases and J by 13 bases, with 14 bases between them. The CDR3 covers 12 residues. CDR3 region: CASSLGLPSRYF. In DNA, the CDR3 is TGTGCCAGCAGTTTAGGCCTACCCTCCCGGTACTTC.

J is TRBJ1-2 and V is TRBV19; TRBD1 agrees at 7 bases. The trim removed 7 bases at V and 4 bases at J, leaving 12 bases unmatched. The CDR3 covers 15 residues. The V gene's germline CDR1 is LNHDA and CDR2 SQIVND (reference sequence). The CDR3 DNA sequence: TGTGCCAGTATCACAACCGGGACAGAAGCCTATGGCTACACCTTC. This sequence encodes CASITTGTEAYGYTF.

The sample holds one count of this clonotype. A single base separates this from a much larger clone, so it may be a read error. The chain employs TRBV29-1 and TRBJ2-5; 7 bases are a match to TRBD1. The V and J ends lost 5 bases and 5 bases, in that order; junction bases with no gene match: 11. The CDR3 extends over 14 amino acids. Germline V gives CDR1 SQVTM, CDR2 ANQGSEA. CDR3 in amino acids: CSVIRTGGLETQYF. DNA for the CDR3: TGCAGCGTTATTAGGACAGGAGGACTTGAGACCCAGTACTTC.

The J gene is TRBJ2-3, the V gene TRBV7-9; the D gene is possibly TRBD1 (6 bases). Germline V gene data show CDR1 as SEHNR and CDR2 as FQNEAQ (reference sequence). The CDR3 runs to 18 residues. Trimming took off 4 bases at V and 2 bases at J, with 22 bases between the two ends. The CDR3: CASSSIMGGAGDTDTQYF. The CDR3 DNA reads as TGTGCCAGCAGCTCCATTATGGGTGGGGCAGGGGACACAGATACGCAGTATTTT.

This clonotype was counted only a few times. V usage is TRBV27 and J usage is TRBJ2-5; D uncertain. The CDR3 covers 15 residues. CDR1 is MNHEY and CDR2 is SMNVEV in the germline V gene (reference sequence). V lost 9 bases, J lost 2 bases, and 19 bases lay in between. The CDR3 spells CARSWPPSSQETQYF. The CDR3 DNA reads TGTGCCAGATCTTGGCCCCCATCCTCTCAAGAGACCCAGTACTTC.

CDR3 nucleotides: TGTGCCAGTAGTATTTTCGGACAGGGGGAGAATGAGCAGTTCTTC. It yields the protein CASSIFGQGENEQFF. The chain couples TRBV19 to TRBJ2-1; 10 bases line up with TRBD1. The junction had 6 bases not matched to a gene; V was cut back by 3 bases and J by 7 bases. CDR3 size: 15 residues. Germline assignment: CDR1 LNHDA and CDR2 SQIVND (reference sequence).

For the CDR3, the DNA is TGTGCCAGCAGAACAACCGGGGGGAGGATGTTTAACGAGCAGTACTTC. Its protein product is CASRTTGGRMFNEQYF. The chain is built from TRBV27 and TRBJ2-7, with 7 bases fitting TRBD2. Trimming at V came to 6 bases and at J to 5 bases, leaving 16 bases not matched to a gene. Germline-derived CDR1 and CDR2 are MNHEY and SMNVEV (reference sequence). The CDR3 sequence is 16 residues long.

The genes are TRBV11-2 and TRBJ2-1; 8 bases align to TRBD2. V gave up 0 bases and J gave up 1 base; unmatched junction bases: 8. The CDR3 extends over 18 amino acids. The germline V gene encodes CDR1 SGHAT and CDR2 FQNNGV. The DNA of the CDR3 is TGTGCCAGCAGCTTAGAGAGTAGCGGGACTCTTTCCTACAATGAGCAGTTCTTC. Amino acid sequence: CASSLESSGTLSYNEQFF.

The V call is TRBV29-1, the J call TRBJ1-2, with 12 bases lining up with TRBD1. CDR1 and CDR2 from the germline V gene are SQVTM and ANQGSEA. V lost 5 bases, J lost 8 bases, and 12 bases stayed unmatched. The CDR3 is 15 amino acids. CDR3 nucleotide sequence: TGCAGCGTTTCGATGGGGACAGGGGGCCGGGGAGGCTACACCTTC. Protein product: CSVSMGTGGRGGYTF.

The rearrangement joins TRBV3-1 to TRBJ1-1; TRBD1 might be the D (5 bases). Deletions cut 1 base from V and 4 bases from J, with 13 bases between. CDR3 length equals 15 residues. From germline, CDR1 is LGHDT and CDR2 YNNKEL (reference sequence). The CDR3 region has the DNA TGTGCCAGCAGCCAAGTAGGGGCGGCGGCCACTGAAGCTTTCTTT. Its protein is CASSQVGAAATEAFF. The whole variable domain, remainder taken from reference TRBV3-1 and TRBJ1-1, is DTAVSQTPKYLVTQMGNDKSIKCEQNLGHDTMYWYKQDSKKFLKIMFSYNNKELIINETVPNRFSPKSPDKAHLNLHINSLELGDSAVYFCASSQVGAAATEAFFGQGTRLTVV.

This clonotype has just a few counts. The V call is TRBV18, the J call TRBJ1-5; 7 bases are shared with TRBD1. The trim removed 0 bases at V and 4 bases at J, leaving 9 bases unmatched. The CDR3 covers 17 residues. Germline lookup yields CDR1 KGHSH and CDR2 LQKENI. The CDR3 sequence is CASSPPGQGGKNQPQHF. The CDR3 bases are TGTGCCAGCTCACCACCGGGGCAGGGGGGGAAAAATCAGCCCCAGCATTTT.

This clonotype was observed a few times. The chain recombines TRBV28 with TRBJ2-3, with D unclear. The V end was cut by 5 bases, the J end by 6 bases, with 18 bases between. Germline CDR1 MDHEN, CDR2 SYDVKM. The CDR3 extends over 15 amino acids. In nucleotides, the CDR3 is TGTGCCAGCAGTACTGCTAGAAAGTACACGGATACGCAGTATTTT. Protein: CASSTARKYTDTQYF.

This chain uses TRBV20-1 with TRBJ2-1; D possibly corresponds to TRBD1 (6 bases). CDR1 and CDR2 (germline): DFQATT, SNEGSKA (reference sequence). V was cut by 5 bases and J by 0 bases, with 14 bases left in between. CDR3 size: 15 residues. CDR3 sequence (DNA): TGCAGTGCTCAGGGGTATGGTAGCTCCTACAATGAGCAGTTCTTC. This translates into CSAQGYGSSYNEQFF.